Listed here is a single TCR beta chain. Its specificity is unknown. This entry is derived from a study of cytomegalovirus exposure and HLA in healthy donors. Study observations and caveats: Presence/absence comparisons presumed near-even sequencing depth among donors. Some TCR beta chains (roughly 150 of them) were listed as cytomegalovirus-associated. There were some V segments, including TRBV6-2 and TRBV6-3, excluded as indistinguishable.

Germline CDR1 and CDR2: SEHNR and FQNEAQ (reference sequence). V was shortened by 1 base and J by 3 bases, with 9 bases between the two germline ends. The CDR3 extends over 14 amino acids. Both 60 Vbeta primers and 13 Jbeta primers went into the PCR. Produced via immunoSEQ multiplex PCR; TCRdb's table is partial and in-frame only. The sample carries some 190,000 clones, 80% to 90% recorded once. V and J are TRBV7-9 and TRBJ1-1, with D tentatively TRBD1 (5 bases). This receptor was identified in a woman between 25 and 40 years old in good health and CMV-seronegative. The sequencing input was PBMCs. Written as DNA, the CDR3 is TGTGCCAGCAGCTTAGGTCTCAGGGACACTGAAGCTTTCTTT. This encodes CASSLGLRDTEAFF.